This is a list of T cell receptor beta chains from one sample in a study of blood T cell repertoires in COVID-19. Here immunoSEQ multiplex PCR was the method, and the copy in TCRdb shows in-frame clones only, minus some. Here the sample spans some 70,000 clones, approximately 89% being singletons. Input material: peripheral blood. The receptors originated from a woman aged 65 to 85 with acute or convalescent COVID-19. Each CDR3 is given with its conserved first and last residue. D genes are given only for firm matches. Size values are once, few and many counts, or a class for expanded clones, and some rows have none.

J gene	clone size	V gene	D gene	CDR3 protein	CDR3 DNA
TRBJ2-1	-	TRBV30	-	CALGQELYNEQFF	TGTGCCTTGGGACAAGAACTTTACAATGAGCAGTTCTTC
TRBJ1-4	-	TRBV7-2	TRBD1	CASSPGGATNEKLFF	TGTGCCAGCAGTCCAGGGGGAGCAACTAATGAAAAACTGTTTTTT
TRBJ1-2	-	TRBV7-9	TRBD1	CASSLVGQGAVGYTF	TGTGCCAGCAGCTTAGTTGGACAGGGGGCGGTTGGCTACACCTTC
TRBJ1-2	-	TRBV30	-	CAWSRTGYYGYTF	TGTGCCTGGAGTCGTACGGGGTACTATGGCTACACCTTC
TRBJ1-6	-	TRBV30	-	CAWSATRADSPLHF	TGTGCCTGGAGTGCTACGAGGGCGGATTCACCCCTCCACTTT
TRBJ2-3	medium-sized	TRBV19	TRBD2	CASSSIAGSTDTQYF	TGTGCCAGTAGTTCCATAGCGGGAAGCACAGATACGCAGTATTTT
TRBJ1-1	-	TRBV9	-	CASSVVSRDTEAFF	TGTGCCAGCAGCGTAGTCTCCCGCGACACTGAAGCTTTCTTT
TRBJ2-7	-	TRBV9	-	CASSPRPGNEQYF	TGTGCCAGCAGCCCCCGCCCGGGTAACGAGCAGTACTTC
TRBJ2-1	-	TRBV18	-	CASSPGSDSSYNEQFF	TGTGCCAGCTCACCGGGGAGCGATAGCTCCTACAATGAGCAGTTCTTC
TRBJ2-7	-	TRBV9	-	CASSVAEDWEYF	TGTGCCAGCAGCGTAGCTGAGGACTGGGAGTACTTC
TRBJ2-3	-	TRBV27	-	CASSWGTRPTDTQYF	TGTGCCAGCAGTTGGGGGACACGACCCACAGATACGCAGTATTTT
TRBJ1-1	-	TRBV6-5	-	CASSYESNTEAFF	TGTGCCAGCAGTTACGAGTCGAACACTGAAGCTTTCTTT
TRBJ1-5	-	TRBV5-1	-	CASSANRDQPQHF	TGCGCCAGCAGCGCCAACAGGGATCAGCCCCAGCATTTT
TRBJ2-7	-	TRBV12-3/TRBV12-4	TRBD2	CASSFWGGNEQYF	TGTGCCAGCAGTTTTTGGGGGGGAAACGAGCAGTACTTC
TRBJ1-4	-	TRBV12-3/TRBV12-4	-	CASSFSANEKLFF	TGTGCCAGCAGTTTCAGTGCTAATGAAAAACTGTTTTTT
TRBJ2-1	-	TRBV11-2	TRBD2	CASSLAGGPVNEQFF	TGTGCCAGCAGCTTAGCGGGAGGGCCGGTCAATGAGCAGTTCTTC
TRBJ1-1	-	TRBV19	TRBD1	CASHLTGVMNTEAFF	TGTGCCAGTCACCTCACAGGGGTGATGAACACTGAAGCTTTCTTT
TRBJ1-3	once	TRBV25-1	TRBD1	CASSLTGATPGNTIYF	TGTGCCAGCAGTCTCACAGGGGCAACACCTGGAAACACCATATATTTT
TRBJ1-1	-	TRBV12-3/TRBV12-4	-	CASSLGGGEAFF	TGTGCCAGCAGTTTGGGAGGAGGTGAAGCTTTCTTT
TRBJ2-6	-	TRBV19	TRBD1	CASEQGSGANVLTF	TGTGCCAGTGAACAGGGGTCTGGGGCCAACGTCCTGACTTTC
TRBJ1-2	-	TRBV28	-	CASSKTQNYGYTF	TGTGCCAGCAGTAAAACACAGAACTATGGCTACACCTTC
TRBJ1-2	-	TRBV5-1	-	CASSYGAGSNYGYTF	TGCGCCAGCAGCTATGGGGCAGGCTCCAACTATGGCTACACCTTC
TRBJ2-6	once	TRBV28	-	CASLRSGANVLTF	TGTGCCAGCCTCCGCTCTGGGGCCAACGTCCTGACTTTC
TRBJ2-7	-	TRBV5-1	TRBD1	CASSLASGTGGYEQYF	TGCGCCAGCAGCTTGGCCTCCGGGACAGGGGGCTACGAGCAGTACTTC
TRBJ2-1	-	TRBV7-3	-	CASSLGSSSYNEQFF	TGTGCCAGCAGCTTAGGGAGTAGCTCCTACAATGAGCAGTTCTTC
TRBJ1-1	-	TRBV19	TRBD1	CASSIGFDRVNTEAFF	TGTGCCAGTAGTATAGGATTCGACAGGGTAAACACTGAAGCTTTCTTT
TRBJ2-3	once	TRBV7-9	TRBD2	CASSSLSGLADDTQYF	TGTGCCAGCAGCTCCCTGTCGGGACTAGCGGATGATACGCAGTATTTT
TRBJ2-6	-	TRBV11-2	-	CASSAITGLLALTF	TGTGCCAGCAGCGCGATTACGGGACTCCTCGCCCTGACTTTC
TRBJ1-5	-	TRBV2	TRBD1	CASSKGQGANQPQHF	TGTGCCAGCAGTAAGGGACAGGGGGCGAATCAGCCCCAGCATTTT
TRBJ1-6	-	TRBV7-9	-	CASSHSGAGGISPLHF	TGTGCCAGCAGCCACAGCGGGGCGGGGGGAATTTCACCCCTCCACTTT
TRBJ2-3	-	TRBV3-1/TRBV3-2	TRBD2	CASSLWGGGRNGDTQYF	TGTGCCAGCAGCCTCTGGGGGGGCGGGAGGAATGGGGATACGCAGTATTTT
TRBJ2-1	-	TRBV6-5	TRBD2	CASRSTSGSYNEQFF	TGTGCCAGCAGGTCGACTAGCGGGAGCTACAATGAGCAGTTCTTC
TRBJ1-5	-	TRBV9	-	CASSAGGNQPQHF	TGTGCCAGCTCCGCCGGGGGCAATCAGCCCCAGCATTTT
TRBJ1-3	-	TRBV7-8	TRBD1	CASTPQGESFGNTIYF	TGTGCCAGCACCCCTCAGGGGGAATCCTTTGGAAACACCATATATTTT
TRBJ2-3	once	TRBV2	-	CASSEAPAGAGTDTQYF	TGTGCCAGCAGCGAAGCCCCGGCAGGGGCTGGGACAGATACGCAGTATTTT
TRBJ2-2	-	TRBV4-1	TRBD2	CASNKRGEGGELFF	TGCGCCAGCAATAAGCGGGGGGAAGGCGGGGAGCTGTTTTTT
TRBJ2-5	-	TRBV11-2	TRBD2	CASSLEPSGSGTQYF	TGTGCCAGCAGCTTAGAGCCTAGCGGGAGTGGGACCCAGTACTTC
TRBJ1-2	once	TRBV3-1/TRBV3-2	-	CASSHAPRGHYGYTF	TGTGCCAGCAGCCACGCCCCCAGGGGTCACTATGGCTACACCTTC
TRBJ2-3	once	TRBV11-3	TRBD1	CASSSGQTSTDTQYF	TGTGCCAGCAGCTCGGGACAGACTAGCACAGATACGCAGTATTTT
TRBJ2-5	-	TRBV6-5	-	CASSYSGGLQETQYF	TGTGCCAGCAGTTACTCCGGGGGTCTCCAAGAGACCCAGTACTTC
TRBJ1-1	-	TRBV28	TRBD1	CASSQDRGNTEAFF	TGTGCCAGCAGTCAGGACAGGGGGAACACTGAAGCTTTCTTT
TRBJ2-1	-	TRBV29-1	TRBD2	CSVPSGTYNEQFF	TGCAGCGTGCCTAGCGGGACCTACAATGAGCAGTTCTTC
TRBJ1-2	-	TRBV19	-	CASRAMGGYTF	TGTGCCAGTAGGGCCATGGGCGGCTACACCTTC
TRBJ2-7	once	TRBV28	-	CASSLWGPLSYEQYF	TGTGCCAGCAGTTTATGGGGGCCCCTCTCCTACGAGCAGTACTTC
TRBJ2-7	-	TRBV27	-	CASSPRFHFSGEQYF	TGTGCCAGCAGTCCACGTTTTCACTTCTCGGGGGAGCAGTACTTC
TRBJ1-2	-	TRBV28	TRBD1	CASSLFAHTGGHGYTF	TGTGCCAGCAGTTTATTTGCCCACACAGGGGGTCATGGCTACACCTTC
TRBJ1-3	-	TRBV15	-	CATSPGGENTIYF	TGTGCCACCAGCCCCGGGGGGGAGAACACCATATATTTT
TRBJ2-7	-	TRBV7-2	TRBD2	CASSSGLAGVGAGEQYF	TGTGCCAGCAGCTCGGGACTAGCGGGAGTGGGTGCGGGCGAGCAGTACTTC
TRBJ1-1	-	TRBV28	TRBD1	CASSPGQGFTEAFF	TGTGCCAGCAGTCCGGGACAGGGCTTCACTGAAGCTTTCTTT
TRBJ1-1	-	TRBV28	-	CASSPDRVYTEAFF	TGTGCCAGCAGTCCGGACAGAGTTTACACTGAAGCTTTCTTT
TRBJ2-3	once	TRBV24-1	TRBD1	CATSGQGGTDTQYF	TGTGCCACCAGCGGACAGGGAGGCACAGATACGCAGTATTTT
TRBJ1-3	-	TRBV5-8	-	CASSPGYFSGNTIYF	TGTGCCAGCAGCCCAGGATACTTCTCTGGAAACACCATATATTTT
TRBJ1-4	few	TRBV5-1	-	CASSGPQGEKLFF	TGCGCCAGCAGCGGACCACAGGGTGAAAAACTGTTTTTT
TRBJ2-3	-	TRBV5-1	-	CASSLASPSTDTQYF	TGCGCCAGCAGCTTGGCCTCTCCGAGCACAGATACGCAGTATTTT
TRBJ2-1	few	TRBV4-3	TRBD1	CASGQGPYNEQFF	TGCGCCAGCGGACAGGGCCCCTACAATGAGCAGTTCTTC
TRBJ1-5	-	TRBV30	-	CAWSRGNRANQPQHF	TGTGCCTGGAGTAGGGGGAACAGGGCAAATCAGCCCCAGCATTTT
TRBJ1-1	-	TRBV11-3	-	CASSLGMNTEAFF	TGTGCCAGCAGCTTAGGTATGAACACTGAAGCTTTCTTT
TRBJ2-7	-	TRBV5-1	TRBD1	CASSFRDRASEQYF	TGCGCCAGCAGCTTCCGGGACAGGGCCTCCGAGCAGTACTTC
TRBJ2-2	-	TRBV30	TRBD1	CAWRRDRATGELFF	TGTGCCTGGAGGAGGGACAGGGCGACCGGGGAGCTGTTTTTT